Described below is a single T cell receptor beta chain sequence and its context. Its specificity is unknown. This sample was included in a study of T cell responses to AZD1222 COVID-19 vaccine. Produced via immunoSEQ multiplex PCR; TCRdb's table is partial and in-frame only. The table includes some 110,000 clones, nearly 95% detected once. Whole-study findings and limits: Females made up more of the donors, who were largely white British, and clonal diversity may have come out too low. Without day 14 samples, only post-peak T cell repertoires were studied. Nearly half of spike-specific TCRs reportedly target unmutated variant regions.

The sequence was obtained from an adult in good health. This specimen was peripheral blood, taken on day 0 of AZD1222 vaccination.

CDR3 in DNA: TGTGCCAGCAGCTTAGGGACTACTAAAGAGACCCAGTACTTC. It codes for CASSLGTTKETQYF. The chain is built from TRBV7-2 and TRBJ2-5; possible D gene TRBD2, 6 bases. CDR1 SGHTA and CDR2 FQGNSA come from the germline V gene. Trimming left V 1 base short and J 3 bases short, with 9 bases between. The CDR3 consists of 14 residues.